This T cell receptor (beta chain) was sequenced during a study of T cells in Graves' hyperthyroidism and ophthalmopathy. Germline V gives CDR1 SQVTM, CDR2 ANQGSEA. V was pared by 3 bases and J by 0 bases, with 14 bases between. There are 15 residues in the CDR3. This clonotype was counted a few times. TCR beta CDR3 region amplification was performed from RNA transcripts. Using the HTBI primer set, a first-round RT-PCR was run on the TCR CDR3. From the multiplex PCR reads, TCRdb called clonotypes with MiXCR, one entry per CDR3 protein. Of 300,000 to 400,000 distinct CDR3 sequences listed, about 14% are singletons.

This chain connects TRBV29-1 to TRBJ2-5; D is unresolved. The specimen sequenced was blood. This receptor was identified in a woman aged 25 to 39 with Graves' ophthalmopathy. DNA of the CDR3: TGCAGCGTTGAGGGTGGGTTGGAGTACCAAGAGACCCAGTACTTC. Translation gives CSVEGGLEYQETQYF. The variable domain in full, with the rest retrieved from reference TRBV29-1 and TRBJ2-5, is SAVISQKPSRDICQRGTSLTIQCQVDSQVTMMFWYRQQPGQSLTLIATANQGSEATYESGFVIDKFPISRPNLTFSTLTVSNMSPEDSSIYLCSVEGGLEYQETQYFGPGTRLLVL.